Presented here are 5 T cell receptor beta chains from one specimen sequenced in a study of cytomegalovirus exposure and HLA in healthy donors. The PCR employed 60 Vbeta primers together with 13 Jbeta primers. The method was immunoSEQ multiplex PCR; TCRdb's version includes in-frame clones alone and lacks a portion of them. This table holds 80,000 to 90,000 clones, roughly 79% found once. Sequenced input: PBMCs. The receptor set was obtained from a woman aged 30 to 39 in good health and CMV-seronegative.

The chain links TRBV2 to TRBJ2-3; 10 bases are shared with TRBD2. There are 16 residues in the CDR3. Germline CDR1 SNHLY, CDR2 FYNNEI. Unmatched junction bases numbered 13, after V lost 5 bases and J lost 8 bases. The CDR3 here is CASSFPVSGGVGTQYF. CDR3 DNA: TGTGCCAGCAGTTTCCCCGTGAGCGGGGGGGTTGGTACGCAGTATTTT.

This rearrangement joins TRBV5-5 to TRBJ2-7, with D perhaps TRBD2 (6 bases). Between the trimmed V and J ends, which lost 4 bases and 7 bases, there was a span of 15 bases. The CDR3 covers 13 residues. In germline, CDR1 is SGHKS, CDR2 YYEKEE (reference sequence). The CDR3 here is CASSVSSAGEQYF. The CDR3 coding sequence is TGTGCCAGCAGCGTCTCTAGCGCGGGGGAGCAGTACTTC.

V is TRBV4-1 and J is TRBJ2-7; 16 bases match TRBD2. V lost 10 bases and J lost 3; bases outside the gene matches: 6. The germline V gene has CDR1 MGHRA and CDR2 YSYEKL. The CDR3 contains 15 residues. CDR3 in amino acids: CATKGLAGGHYEQYF. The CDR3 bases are TGCGCCACCAAGGGACTAGCGGGAGGGCACTACGAGCAGTACTTC.

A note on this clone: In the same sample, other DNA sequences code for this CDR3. The CDR3 here is CASSLAGEVDTQYF. The DNA for the CDR3 is TGTGCCAGCTCATTGGCGGGGGAGGTGGATACGCAGTATTTT. V and J are TRBV18 and TRBJ2-3; TRBD2 matches at 7 bases. The CDR3 is 14 amino acids. The J segment lost 6 bases and the V segment lost 5 bases, leaving 8 bases of the junction unmatched. Germline V gene data show CDR1 as KGHSH and CDR2 as LQKENI.

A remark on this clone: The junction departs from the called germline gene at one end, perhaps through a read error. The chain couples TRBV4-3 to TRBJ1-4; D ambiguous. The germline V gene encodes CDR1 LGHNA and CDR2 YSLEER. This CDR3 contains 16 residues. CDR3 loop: CAGSQVLPGGAEKLFF. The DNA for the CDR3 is TGCGCCGGCAGCCAAGTTTTGCCCGGAGGTGCTGAAAAACTGTTTTTT.